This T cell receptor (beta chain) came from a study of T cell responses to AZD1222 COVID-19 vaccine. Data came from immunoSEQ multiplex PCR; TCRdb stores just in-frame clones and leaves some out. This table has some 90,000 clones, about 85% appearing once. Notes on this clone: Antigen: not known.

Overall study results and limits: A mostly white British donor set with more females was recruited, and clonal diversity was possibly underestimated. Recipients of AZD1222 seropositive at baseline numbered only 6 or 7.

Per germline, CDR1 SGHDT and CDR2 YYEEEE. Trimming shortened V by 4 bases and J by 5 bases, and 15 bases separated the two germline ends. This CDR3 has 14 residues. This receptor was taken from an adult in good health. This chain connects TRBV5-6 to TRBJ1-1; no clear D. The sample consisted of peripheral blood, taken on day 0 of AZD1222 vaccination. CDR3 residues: CASSVLWGTTEAFF. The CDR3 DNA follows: TGTGCCAGCAGCGTCCTGTGGGGAACAACTGAAGCTTTCTTT.